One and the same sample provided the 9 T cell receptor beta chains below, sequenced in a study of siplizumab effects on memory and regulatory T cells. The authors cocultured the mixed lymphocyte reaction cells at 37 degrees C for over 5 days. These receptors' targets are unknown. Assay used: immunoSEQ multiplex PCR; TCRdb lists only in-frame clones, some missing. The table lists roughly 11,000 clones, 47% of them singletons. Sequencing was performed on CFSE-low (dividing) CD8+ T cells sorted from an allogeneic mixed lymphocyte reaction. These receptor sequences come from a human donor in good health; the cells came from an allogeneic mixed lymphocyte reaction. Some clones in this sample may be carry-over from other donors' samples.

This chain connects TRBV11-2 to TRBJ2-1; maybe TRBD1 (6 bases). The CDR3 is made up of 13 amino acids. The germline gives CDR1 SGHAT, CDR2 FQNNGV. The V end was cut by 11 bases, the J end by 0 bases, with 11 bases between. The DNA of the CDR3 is TGTGCCGTCGGACAGAGCTCCTACAATGAGCAGTTCTTC. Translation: CAVGQSSYNEQFF.

As DNA, the CDR3 is TGTGCCAGTGAGAAGCTCGGTCTAGCGGGAAGCACAGATACGCAGTATTTT. Amino acid sequence: CASEKLGLAGSTDTQYF. The V call is TRBV19, the J call TRBJ2-3, with 9 positions matching TRBD2. Germline V gene data show CDR1 as LNHDA and CDR2 as SQIVND (reference sequence). The J segment lost 0 bases and the V segment lost 8 bases, leaving 12 bases of the junction unmatched. CDR3 length: 17 residues.

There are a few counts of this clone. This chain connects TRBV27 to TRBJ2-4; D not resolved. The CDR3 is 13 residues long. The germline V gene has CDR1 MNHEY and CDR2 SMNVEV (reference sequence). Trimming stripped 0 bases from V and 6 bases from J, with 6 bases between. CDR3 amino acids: CASSLSSLNIQYF. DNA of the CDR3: TGTGCCAGCAGTTTATCCAGTCTAAACATTCAGTACTTC.

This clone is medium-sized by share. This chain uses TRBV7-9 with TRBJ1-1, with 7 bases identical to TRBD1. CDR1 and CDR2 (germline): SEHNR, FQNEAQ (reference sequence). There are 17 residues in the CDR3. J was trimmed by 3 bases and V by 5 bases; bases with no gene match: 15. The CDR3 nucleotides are TGTGCCAGCAGCCCGTCGACAGGGCGGGGTACGTACACTGAAGCTTTCTTT. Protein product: CASSPSTGRGTYTEAFF.

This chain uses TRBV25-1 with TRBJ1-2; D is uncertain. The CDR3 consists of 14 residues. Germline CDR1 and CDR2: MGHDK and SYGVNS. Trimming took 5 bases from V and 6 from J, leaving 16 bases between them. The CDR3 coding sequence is TGTGCCAGCAGTCCCCTCTTCGGGTTCGATGGCTACACCTTC. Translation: CASSPLFGFDGYTF.

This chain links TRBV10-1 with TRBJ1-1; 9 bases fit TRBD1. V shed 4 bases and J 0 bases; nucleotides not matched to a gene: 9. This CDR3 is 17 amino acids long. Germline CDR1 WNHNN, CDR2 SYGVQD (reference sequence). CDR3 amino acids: CASSGTGDGGMNTEAFF. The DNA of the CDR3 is TGCGCCAGCAGTGGGACAGGGGATGGTGGTATGAACACTGAAGCTTTCTTT.

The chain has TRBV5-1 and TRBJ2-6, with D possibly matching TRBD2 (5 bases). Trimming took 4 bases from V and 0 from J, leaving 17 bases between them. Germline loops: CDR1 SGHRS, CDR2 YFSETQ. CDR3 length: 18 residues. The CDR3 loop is CASSMPGLILSGANVLTF. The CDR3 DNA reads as TGCGCCAGCAGCATGCCAGGACTCATCCTCTCTGGGGCCAACGTCCTGACTTTC.

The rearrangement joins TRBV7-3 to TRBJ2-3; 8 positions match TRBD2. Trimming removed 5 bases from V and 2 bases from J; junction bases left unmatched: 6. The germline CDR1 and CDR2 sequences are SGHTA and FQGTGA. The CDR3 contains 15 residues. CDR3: CASSTGLDHTDTQYF. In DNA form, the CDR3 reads TGTGCCAGCAGCACGGGACTAGATCACACAGATACGCAGTATTTT. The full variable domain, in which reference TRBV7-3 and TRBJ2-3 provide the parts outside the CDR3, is GAGVSQTPSNKVTEKGKYVELRCDPISGHTALYWYRQSLGQGPEFLIYFQGTGAADDSGLPNDRFFAVRPEGSVSTLKIQRTERGDSAVYLCASSTGLDHTDTQYFGPGTRLTVL.

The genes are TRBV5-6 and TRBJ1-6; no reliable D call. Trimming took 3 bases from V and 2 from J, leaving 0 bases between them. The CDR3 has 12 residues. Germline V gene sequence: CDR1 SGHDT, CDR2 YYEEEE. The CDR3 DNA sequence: TGTGCCAGCAGCTCCTATAATTCACCCCTCCACTTT. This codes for CASSSYNSPLHF.